This T cell receptor (beta chain) comes out of a study of blood T cell repertoires in COVID-19. Study background: Sources were T cells, B-cell-depleted T cells, or PBMCs; the material itself was cDNA or gDNA.

TCRdb's table, derived via immunoSEQ multiplex PCR, lists solely in-frame clones and lacks some. This table has under 120,000 clones, roughly 84% appearing once. This CDR3 has 16 residues. V gave up 4 bases and J gave up 6 bases, with 21 bases separating them. The germline V gene encodes CDR1 KGHSH and CDR2 LQKENI. The sample taken for sequencing was peripheral blood. The clonotype comes from a human donor in a cohort sampled during active COVID-19. The chain is built from TRBV18 and TRBJ1-1, with D perhaps TRBD1 (5 bases). The CDR3 sequence is CASSLNDLGHLAEAFF. For the CDR3, the DNA is TGTGCCAGCTCACTTAACGATTTGGGGCATCTGGCTGAAGCTTTCTTT.